This TCR beta chain was sequenced for a study of T cells in Graves' hyperthyroidism and ophthalmopathy. RNA transcripts were the template for amplifying TCR beta CDR3 regions. A set of HTBI primers served as the primers for a first-round RT-PCR of the TCR CDR3. TCRdb analysed the multiplex PCR reads with MiXCR anew, one entry per CDR3 protein. The profile shows some 620,000 distinct CDR3 sequences, 15% to 20% of them singletons. Hyperthyroidism patients were newly diagnosed, had disease duration under 2 months, and were aged 18 to 65 years. The V segment lost 3 bases and the J segment 4 bases; nucleotides outside the gene matches: 0. Germline assignment: CDR1 GTSNPN and CDR2 SVGIG (reference sequence). The CDR3 is 13 amino acids.

This chain links TRBV30 with TRBJ2-7, with 13 bases aligning to TRBD2. The TCR comes from a woman aged 30 to 39 with Graves' hyperthyroidism. The source material was blood. This CDR3 is CAWRTSGRYEQYF. CDR3 coding DNA: TGTGCCTGGAGGACTAGCGGGAGGTACGAGCAGTACTTC.